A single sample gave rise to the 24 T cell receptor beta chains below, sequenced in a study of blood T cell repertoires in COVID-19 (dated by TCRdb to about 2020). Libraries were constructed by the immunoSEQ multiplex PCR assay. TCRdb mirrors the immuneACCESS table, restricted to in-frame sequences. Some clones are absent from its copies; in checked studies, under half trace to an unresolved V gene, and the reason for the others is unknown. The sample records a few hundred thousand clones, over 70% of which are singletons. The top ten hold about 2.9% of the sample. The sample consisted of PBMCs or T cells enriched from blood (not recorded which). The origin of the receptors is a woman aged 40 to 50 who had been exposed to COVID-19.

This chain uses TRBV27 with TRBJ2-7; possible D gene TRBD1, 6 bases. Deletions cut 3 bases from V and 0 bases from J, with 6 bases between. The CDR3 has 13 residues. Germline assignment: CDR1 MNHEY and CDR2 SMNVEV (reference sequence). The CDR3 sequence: CASSFRGSYEQYF. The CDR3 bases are TGTGCCAGCAGTTTCAGGGGCTCCTACGAGCAGTACTTC.

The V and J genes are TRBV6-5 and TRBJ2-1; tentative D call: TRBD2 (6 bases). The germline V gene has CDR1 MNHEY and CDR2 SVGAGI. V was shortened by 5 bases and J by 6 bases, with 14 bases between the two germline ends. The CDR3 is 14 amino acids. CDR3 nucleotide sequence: TGTGCCAGCAGTAGGCGGGGACTCGGCAATGAGCAGTTCTTC. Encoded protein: CASSRRGLGNEQFF.

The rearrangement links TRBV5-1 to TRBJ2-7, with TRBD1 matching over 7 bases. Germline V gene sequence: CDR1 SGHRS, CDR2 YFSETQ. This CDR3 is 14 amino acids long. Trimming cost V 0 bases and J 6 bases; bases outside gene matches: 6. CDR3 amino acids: CASSLGQGKGEQYF. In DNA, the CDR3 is TGCGCCAGCAGCTTGGGACAGGGCAAGGGCGAGCAGTACTTC.

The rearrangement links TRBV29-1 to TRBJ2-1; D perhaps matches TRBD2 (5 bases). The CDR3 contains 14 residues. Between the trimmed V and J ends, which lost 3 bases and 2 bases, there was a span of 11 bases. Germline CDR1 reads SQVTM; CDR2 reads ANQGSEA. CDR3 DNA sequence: TGCAGCGTTGATCACGGGGTTACCTACAATGAGCAGTTCTTC. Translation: CSVDHGVTYNEQFF.

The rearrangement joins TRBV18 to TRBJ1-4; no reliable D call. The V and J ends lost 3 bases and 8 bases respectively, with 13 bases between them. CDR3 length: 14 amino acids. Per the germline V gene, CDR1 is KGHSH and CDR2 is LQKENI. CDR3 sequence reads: CASSPYERWEKLFF. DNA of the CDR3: TGTGCCAGCTCACCGTACGAGAGATGGGAAAAACTGTTTTTT.

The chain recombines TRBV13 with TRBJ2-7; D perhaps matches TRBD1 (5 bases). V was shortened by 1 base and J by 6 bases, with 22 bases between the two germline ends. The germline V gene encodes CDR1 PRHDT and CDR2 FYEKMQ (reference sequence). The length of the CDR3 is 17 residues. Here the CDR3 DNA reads TGTGCCAGCAGCTTAGTGGCGTTGGCAGGGTCCGCCTTCGAGCAGTACTTC. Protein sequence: CASSLVALAGSAFEQYF. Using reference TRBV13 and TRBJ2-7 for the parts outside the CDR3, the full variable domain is AAGVIQSPRHLIKEKRETATLKCYPIPRHDTVYWYQQGPGQDPQFLISFYEKMQSDKGSIPDRFSAQQFSDYHSELNMSSLELGDSALYFCASSLVALAGSAFEQYFGPGTRLTVT.

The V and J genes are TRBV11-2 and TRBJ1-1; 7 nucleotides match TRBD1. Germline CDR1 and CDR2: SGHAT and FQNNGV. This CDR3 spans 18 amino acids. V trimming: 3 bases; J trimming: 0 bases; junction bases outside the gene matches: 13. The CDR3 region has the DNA TGTGCCAGCAGCTTCGCGCCCGGAACAGGGGACATGAACACTGAAGCTTTCTTT. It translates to CASSFAPGTGDMNTEAFF.

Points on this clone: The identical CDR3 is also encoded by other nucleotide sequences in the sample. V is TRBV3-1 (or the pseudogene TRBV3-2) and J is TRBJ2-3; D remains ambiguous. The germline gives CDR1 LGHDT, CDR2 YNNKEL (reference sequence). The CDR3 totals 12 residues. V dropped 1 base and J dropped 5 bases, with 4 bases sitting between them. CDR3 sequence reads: CASSQVKDTQYF. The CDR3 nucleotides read TGTGCCAGCAGCCAAGTCAAAGATACGCAGTATTTT.

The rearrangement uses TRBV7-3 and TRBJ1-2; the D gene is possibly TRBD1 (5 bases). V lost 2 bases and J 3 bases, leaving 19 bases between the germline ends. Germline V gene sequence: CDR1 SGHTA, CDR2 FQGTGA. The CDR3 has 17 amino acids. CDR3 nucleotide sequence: TGTGCCAGCAGCTTATTGGGCAGGGCGGCGGTCGACTATGGCTACACCTTC. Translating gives CASSLLGRAAVDYGYTF.

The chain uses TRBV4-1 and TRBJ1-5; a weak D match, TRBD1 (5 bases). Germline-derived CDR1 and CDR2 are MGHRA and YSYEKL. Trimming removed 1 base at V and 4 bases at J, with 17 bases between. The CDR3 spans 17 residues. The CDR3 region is CASSQVRGPLYNQPQHF. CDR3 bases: TGCGCCAGCAGCCAAGTAAGGGGCCCCCTCTATAATCAGCCCCAGCATTTT.

The CDR3 loop reads CASRQRGIQETQYF. CDR3 nucleotide sequence: TGTGCCAGCAGACAGCGGGGGATCCAAGAGACCCAGTACTTC. The chain has TRBV6-5 and TRBJ2-5; 8 bases agree with TRBD2. Germline V gene lookup returns CDR1 MNHEY and CDR2 SVGAGI. V dropped 6 bases and J dropped 1; count of bases not matched to a gene: 4. The CDR3 length is 14 residues.

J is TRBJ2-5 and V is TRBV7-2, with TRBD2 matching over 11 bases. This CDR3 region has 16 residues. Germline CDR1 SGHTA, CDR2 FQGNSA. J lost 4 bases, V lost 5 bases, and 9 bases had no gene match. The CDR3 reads CASSPALAGVGETQYF. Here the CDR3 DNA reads TGTGCCAGCAGCCCGGCACTAGCGGGAGTAGGAGAGACCCAGTACTTC.

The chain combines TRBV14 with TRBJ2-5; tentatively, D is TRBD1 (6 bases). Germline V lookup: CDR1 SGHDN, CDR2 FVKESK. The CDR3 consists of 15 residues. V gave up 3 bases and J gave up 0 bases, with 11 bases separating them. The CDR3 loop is CASSHYRDDQETQYF. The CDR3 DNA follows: TGTGCCAGCAGCCATTACAGGGACGACCAAGAGACCCAGTACTTC.

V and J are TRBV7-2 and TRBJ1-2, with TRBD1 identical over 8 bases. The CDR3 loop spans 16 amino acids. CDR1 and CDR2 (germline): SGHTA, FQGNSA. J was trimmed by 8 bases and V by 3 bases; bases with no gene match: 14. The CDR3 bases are TGTGCCAGCAGCTTCTCCTCACAGGGGGGGACGGACGGCTACACCTTC. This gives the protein CASSFSSQGGTDGYTF.

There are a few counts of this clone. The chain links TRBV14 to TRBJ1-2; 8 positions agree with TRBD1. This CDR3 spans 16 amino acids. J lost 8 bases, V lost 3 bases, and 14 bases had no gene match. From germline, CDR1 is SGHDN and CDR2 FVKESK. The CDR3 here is CASSHTSRTGRTGYTF. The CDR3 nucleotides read TGTGCCAGCAGCCACACCTCCAGGACAGGGCGTACGGGCTACACCTTC.

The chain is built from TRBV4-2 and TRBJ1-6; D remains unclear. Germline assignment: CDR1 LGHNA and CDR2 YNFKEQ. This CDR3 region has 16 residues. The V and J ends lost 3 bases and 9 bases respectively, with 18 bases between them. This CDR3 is CASSQPLTISASPLHF. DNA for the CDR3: TGTGCCAGCAGCCAGCCCCTGACAATCTCGGCTTCACCCCTCCACTTT.

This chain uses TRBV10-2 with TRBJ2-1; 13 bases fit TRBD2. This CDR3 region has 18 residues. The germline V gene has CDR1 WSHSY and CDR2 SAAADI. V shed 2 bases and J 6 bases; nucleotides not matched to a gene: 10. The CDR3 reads CASSEEGPGLAGTNEQFF. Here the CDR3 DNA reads TGCGCCAGCAGTGAGGAGGGACCGGGACTAGCGGGGACCAATGAGCAGTTCTTC.

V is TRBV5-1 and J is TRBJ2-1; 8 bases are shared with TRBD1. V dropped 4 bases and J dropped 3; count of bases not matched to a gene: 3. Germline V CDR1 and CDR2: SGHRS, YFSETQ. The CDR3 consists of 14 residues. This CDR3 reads CASSPGQGYNEQFF. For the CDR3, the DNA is TGCGCCAGCAGCCCCGGACAGGGCTACAATGAGCAGTTCTTC.

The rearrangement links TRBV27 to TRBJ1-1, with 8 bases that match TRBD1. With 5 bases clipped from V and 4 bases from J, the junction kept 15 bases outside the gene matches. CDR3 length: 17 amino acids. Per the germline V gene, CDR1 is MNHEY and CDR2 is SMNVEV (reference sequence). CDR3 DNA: TGTGCCAGCAGTAGGACAGGGCTAAGACTTACGGGCACTGAAGCTTTCTTT. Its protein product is CASSRTGLRLTGTEAFF.

Here the CDR3 reads CSGSTQTRYNEQFF. CDR3 bases: TGCAGCGGGAGTACCCAGACCAGATACAATGAGCAGTTCTTC. This chain links TRBV29-1 with TRBJ2-1; D remains unclear. CDR3 length equals 14 residues. The V gene's germline CDR1 is SQVTM and CDR2 ANQGSEA. Trimming removed 7 bases from V and 4 bases from J, with 17 bases in between.

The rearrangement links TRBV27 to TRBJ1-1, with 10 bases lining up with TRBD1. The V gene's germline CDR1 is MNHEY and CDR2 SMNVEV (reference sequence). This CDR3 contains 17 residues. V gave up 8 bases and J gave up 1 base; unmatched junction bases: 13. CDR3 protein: CASSSGGTGVGNTEAFF. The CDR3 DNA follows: TGTGCCAGCTCCAGTGGTGGGACAGGGGTCGGGAACACTGAAGCTTTCTTT.

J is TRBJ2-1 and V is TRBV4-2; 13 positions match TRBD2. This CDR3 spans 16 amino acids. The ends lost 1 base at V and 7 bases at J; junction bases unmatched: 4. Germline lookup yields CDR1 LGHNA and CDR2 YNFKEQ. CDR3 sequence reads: CASSQAWTSGGNEQFF. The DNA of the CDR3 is TGTGCCAGCAGCCAAGCTTGGACTAGCGGGGGAAATGAGCAGTTCTTC.

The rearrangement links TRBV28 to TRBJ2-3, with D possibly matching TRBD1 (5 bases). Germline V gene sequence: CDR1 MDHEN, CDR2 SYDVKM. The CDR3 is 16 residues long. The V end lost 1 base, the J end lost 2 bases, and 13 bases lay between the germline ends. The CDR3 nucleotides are TGTGCCAGCAGTTTATATGCAGGGTTGGTCACAGATACGCAGTATTTT. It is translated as CASSLYAGLVTDTQYF.

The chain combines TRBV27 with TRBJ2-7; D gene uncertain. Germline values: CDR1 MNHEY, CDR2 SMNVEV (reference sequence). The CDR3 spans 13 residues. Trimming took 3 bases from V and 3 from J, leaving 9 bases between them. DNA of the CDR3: TGTGCCAGCAGTTTTGCGGTACACTACGAGCAGTACTTC. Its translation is CASSFAVHYEQYF.